A selection of T cell receptor beta chains follows, all from one sample in a study of beta chain features in type 1 diabetes. Only in-frame clones appear in the TCRdb table, and some are missing; sequencing was by immunoSEQ multiplex PCR. The data hold 630,000 or so clones, with more than 13% observed a single time. The source material was naive CD4+ T cells from blood. The origin of the receptors is a man aged 18 to 29 with type 1 diabetes. CDR3s include the opening cysteine and the closing phenylalanine or tryptophan. The order of the fields is V gene, J gene, D gene, clone size, CDR3 length, CDR3 protein, CDR3 DNA. A D gene is named only where the DNA matches it firmly. Size is omitted from some rows. Given values are once, few, many or a class for expanded clones.

V gene: TRBV30
J gene: TRBJ1-2
D gene: -
clone size: -
CDR3 length: 15
CDR3 protein: CAWRSSSVGVYGYTF
CDR3 DNA: TGTGCCTGGAGGTCCTCCAGCGTGGGAGTCTATGGCTACACCTTC

V gene: TRBV6-1
J gene: TRBJ2-5
D gene: TRBD2
clone size: few
CDR3 length: 15
CDR3 protein: CASRRGTSGVETQYF
CDR3 DNA: TGTGCCAGCAGGCGAGGGACTAGCGGGGTGGAGACCCAGTACTTC

V gene: TRBV6-5
J gene: TRBJ2-5
D gene: -
clone size: -
CDR3 length: 14
CDR3 protein: CASSYSGWKETQYF
CDR3 DNA: TGTGCCAGCAGTTACTCTGGCTGGAAAGAGACCCAGTACTTC

V gene: TRBV25-1
J gene: TRBJ2-5
D gene: -
clone size: -
CDR3 length: 14
CDR3 protein: CASSERGNQETQYF
CDR3 DNA: TGTGCCAGCAGTGAACGGGGGAACCAAGAGACCCAGTACTTC

V gene: TRBV2
J gene: TRBJ1-1
D gene: -
clone size: few
CDR3 length: 13
CDR3 protein: CASRDDRLREAFF
CDR3 DNA: TGTGCCAGCAGGGATGACAGACTCCGAGAAGCTTTCTTT

V gene: TRBV7-2
J gene: TRBJ1-5
D gene: -
clone size: -
CDR3 length: 14
CDR3 protein: CASSLVKGNQPQHF
CDR3 DNA: TGTGCCAGCAGCTTAGTAAAGGGGAATCAGCCCCAGCATTTT

V gene: TRBV4-2
J gene: TRBJ2-4
D gene: -
clone size: -
CDR3 length: 16
CDR3 protein: CASSQALDVAGNIQYF
CDR3 DNA: TGTGCCAGCAGCCAGGCGTTAGACGTGGCGGGCAACATTCAGTACTTC

V gene: TRBV4-1
J gene: TRBJ2-2
D gene: -
clone size: -
CDR3 length: 17
CDR3 protein: CASSQADTSGNTGELFF
CDR3 DNA: TGCGCCAGCAGCCAAGCGGACACCTCGGGGAACACCGGGGAGCTGTTTTTT

V gene: TRBV9
J gene: TRBJ1-6
D gene: TRBD1
clone size: few
CDR3 length: 16
CDR3 protein: CASSVWAGQGNSPLHF
CDR3 DNA: TGTGCCAGCAGCGTATGGGCGGGACAGGGTAATTCACCCCTCCACTTT

V gene: TRBV2
J gene: TRBJ1-4
D gene: -
clone size: -
CDR3 length: 11
CDR3 protein: CASRTNEKLFF
CDR3 DNA: TGTGCCAGCAGGACTAATGAAAAACTGTTTTTT

V gene: TRBV18
J gene: TRBJ2-7
D gene: TRBD1
clone size: -
CDR3 length: 13
CDR3 protein: CASSSQGAYEQYF
CDR3 DNA: TGTGCCAGCTCATCCCAGGGGGCCTACGAGCAGTACTTC

V gene: TRBV7-2
J gene: TRBJ2-1
D gene: -
clone size: -
CDR3 length: 15
CDR3 protein: CASSPRITAYNEQFF
CDR3 DNA: TGTGCCAGCAGCCCGCGAATCACAGCCTACAATGAGCAGTTCTTC

V gene: TRBV5-6
J gene: TRBJ2-5
D gene: -
clone size: -
CDR3 length: 14
CDR3 protein: CASSETGAEETQYF
CDR3 DNA: TGTGCCAGCAGCGAGACTGGGGCAGAAGAGACCCAGTACTTC

V gene: TRBV29-1
J gene: TRBJ2-1
D gene: TRBD1
clone size: few
CDR3 length: 13
CDR3 protein: CSVGRRGHGEQFF
CDR3 DNA: TGCAGCGTGGGTAGAAGGGGGCACGGTGAGCAGTTCTTC

V gene: TRBV18
J gene: TRBJ1-3
D gene: -
clone size: few
CDR3 length: 15
CDR3 protein: CASSPQTSPGNTIYF
CDR3 DNA: TGTGCCAGCTCACCCCAGACTTCTCCTGGAAACACCATATATTTT

V gene: TRBV30
J gene: TRBJ2-2
D gene: -
clone size: -
CDR3 length: 14
CDR3 protein: CAWRQSANTGELFF
CDR3 DNA: TGTGCCTGGAGGCAGAGCGCGAACACCGGGGAGCTGTTTTTT

V gene: TRBV30
J gene: TRBJ1-2
D gene: TRBD1
clone size: -
CDR3 length: 13
CDR3 protein: CAWTIGTAGGYTF
CDR3 DNA: TGTGCCTGGACTATCGGGACAGCCGGGGGCTACACCTTC

V gene: TRBV10-3
J gene: TRBJ2-7
D gene: TRBD1
clone size: few
CDR3 length: 12
CDR3 protein: CAISESAGTGYF
CDR3 DNA: TGTGCCATCAGTGAGTCGGCGGGGACAGGGTACTTC

V gene: TRBV28
J gene: TRBJ2-7
D gene: TRBD1
clone size: -
CDR3 length: 15
CDR3 protein: CASRPGQGGSYEQYF
CDR3 DNA: TGTGCCAGCAGACCGGGACAGGGAGGTTCGTACGAGCAGTACTTC

V gene: TRBV29-1
J gene: TRBJ1-2
D gene: TRBD1
clone size: -
CDR3 length: 13
CDR3 protein: CSVGQGAPYGYTF
CDR3 DNA: TGCAGCGTTGGGCAGGGGGCCCCCTATGGCTACACCTTC

V gene: TRBV4-3
J gene: TRBJ1-1
D gene: -
clone size: -
CDR3 length: 14
CDR3 protein: CASSQDTVGVGAFF
CDR3 DNA: TGCGCCAGCAGCCAAGATACGGTCGGGGTCGGAGCTTTCTTT

V gene: TRBV6-1
J gene: TRBJ1-4
D gene: TRBD1
clone size: -
CDR3 length: 15
CDR3 protein: CASSGRQGIREKLFF
CDR3 DNA: TGTGCCAGCAGTGGACGACAGGGGATAAGAGAAAAACTGTTTTTT

V gene: TRBV10-3
J gene: TRBJ2-1
D gene: TRBD2
clone size: few
CDR3 length: 15
CDR3 protein: CAIKNTGTSTDEQFF
CDR3 DNA: TGTGCCATCAAGAACACCGGGACTAGCACAGATGAGCAGTTCTTC

V gene: TRBV7-9
J gene: TRBJ1-1
D gene: -
clone size: -
CDR3 length: 11
CDR3 protein: CASLLNTEAFF
CDR3 DNA: TGTGCCAGCCTTCTGAACACTGAAGCTTTCTTT

V gene: TRBV28
J gene: TRBJ2-5
D gene: -
clone size: -
CDR3 length: 14
CDR3 protein: CASSFRPPEGTQYF
CDR3 DNA: TGTGCCAGCAGTTTCCGGCCGCCCGAAGGGACCCAGTACTTC

V gene: TRBV29-1
J gene: TRBJ2-3
D gene: -
clone size: -
CDR3 length: 11
CDR3 protein: CSGNLGDTQYF
CDR3 DNA: TGCAGCGGTAATCTGGGAGATACGCAGTATTTT

V gene: TRBV11-2
J gene: TRBJ2-5
D gene: -
clone size: -
CDR3 length: 14
CDR3 protein: CASSLVGVGETQYF
CDR3 DNA: TGTGCCAGCAGCTTAGTCGGAGTTGGAGAGACCCAGTACTTC

V gene: TRBV18
J gene: TRBJ2-7
D gene: -
clone size: -
CDR3 length: 15
CDR3 protein: CASSPNPTGENEQYF
CDR3 DNA: TGTGCCAGCTCACCAAATCCAACGGGAGAGAACGAGCAGTACTTC

V gene: TRBV29-1
J gene: TRBJ2-7
D gene: TRBD1
clone size: -
CDR3 length: 15
CDR3 protein: CSVSRTGAGGYEQYF
CDR3 DNA: TGCAGCGTCTCTCGGACAGGTGCTGGTGGCTACGAGCAGTACTTC

V gene: TRBV19
J gene: TRBJ1-1
D gene: -
clone size: few
CDR3 length: 11
CDR3 protein: CASSPGSEAFF
CDR3 DNA: TGTGCCAGTAGTCCAGGCTCTGAAGCTTTCTTT

V gene: TRBV30
J gene: TRBJ1-1
D gene: -
clone size: -
CDR3 length: 12
CDR3 protein: CAWSGRNTEAFF
CDR3 DNA: TGTGCCTGGAGTGGCAGGAACACTGAAGCTTTCTTT

V gene: TRBV4-2
J gene: TRBJ2-7
D gene: -
clone size: -
CDR3 length: 13
CDR3 protein: CASKRAGSYEQYF
CDR3 DNA: TGTGCCAGTAAAAGAGCAGGGTCCTACGAGCAGTACTTC

V gene: TRBV2
J gene: TRBJ1-2
D gene: -
clone size: -
CDR3 length: 15
CDR3 protein: CASSELAVAAYGYTF
CDR3 DNA: TGTGCCAGCAGTGAGTTAGCGGTGGCAGCCTATGGCTACACCTTC

V gene: TRBV5-1
J gene: TRBJ2-5
D gene: -
clone size: few
CDR3 length: 13
CDR3 protein: CASSLVFEETQYF
CDR3 DNA: TGCGCCAGCAGCTTGGTATTTGAGGAGACCCAGTACTTC

V gene: TRBV27
J gene: TRBJ1-2
D gene: TRBD1
clone size: -
CDR3 length: 17
CDR3 protein: CASSSMGQGEVEYGYTF
CDR3 DNA: TGTGCCAGCAGTTCAATGGGACAGGGGGAAGTAGAATATGGCTACACCTTC

V gene: TRBV4-1
J gene: TRBJ2-1
D gene: TRBD2
clone size: -
CDR3 length: 16
CDR3 protein: CASSQMTSGRRNEQFF
CDR3 DNA: TGCGCCAGCAGCCAAATGACTAGCGGGAGGAGGAATGAGCAGTTCTTC

V gene: TRBV19
J gene: TRBJ2-2
D gene: TRBD1
clone size: -
CDR3 length: 14
CDR3 protein: CASSPGQGNGELFF
CDR3 DNA: TGTGCCAGTAGTCCCGGACAGGGAAACGGGGAGCTGTTTTTT

V gene: TRBV25-1
J gene: TRBJ1-2
D gene: TRBD1
clone size: few
CDR3 length: 13
CDR3 protein: CASSDRGAADYTF
CDR3 DNA: TGTGCCAGCAGTGACAGGGGGGCAGCGGACTACACCTTC

V gene: TRBV7-9
J gene: TRBJ2-2
D gene: -
clone size: few
CDR3 length: 13
CDR3 protein: CASSFDDPGELFF
CDR3 DNA: TGTGCCAGCAGCTTTGATGACCCCGGGGAGCTGTTTTTT

V gene: TRBV6-5
J gene: TRBJ1-1
D gene: -
clone size: -
CDR3 length: 12
CDR3 protein: CASSKQNTEAFF
CDR3 DNA: TGTGCCAGCTCAAAACAGAACACTGAAGCTTTCTTT

V gene: TRBV7-9
J gene: TRBJ2-4
D gene: TRBD1
clone size: -
CDR3 length: 16
CDR3 protein: CASRRDRGLTKNIQYF
CDR3 DNA: TGTGCCAGCAGGAGAGACAGGGGGCTGACCAAAAACATTCAGTACTTC

V gene: TRBV6-5
J gene: TRBJ2-1
D gene: -
clone size: -
CDR3 length: 12
CDR3 protein: CASSDLFNEQFF
CDR3 DNA: TGTGCCAGCAGTGACTTATTTAATGAGCAGTTCTTC

V gene: TRBV4-3
J gene: TRBJ2-1
D gene: TRBD2
clone size: -
CDR3 length: 15
CDR3 protein: CASSQENGGDNEQFF
CDR3 DNA: TGCGCCAGCAGCCAAGAAAACGGGGGGGACAATGAGCAGTTCTTC

V gene: TRBV19
J gene: TRBJ2-1
D gene: TRBD2
clone size: -
CDR3 length: 16
CDR3 protein: CASSPLLTSGGNEQFF
CDR3 DNA: TGTGCCAGTAGTCCCCTCCTGACTAGCGGGGGGAATGAGCAGTTCTTC